A single TCR beta chain is shown here with its context. Antigen unknown. The CDR3 length is 16 residues. Germline CDR1 reads PRHDT; CDR2 reads FYEKMQ (reference sequence). The germline V and J ends were trimmed by 5 bases and 6 bases, with 17 bases remaining between them. This specimen belongs to a study of type 1 and type 2 diabetes patients. General study points: In CD4+ and CD8+ T cells, type 2 diabetes diversity exceeded type 1.

PCR was run on genomic DNA. A primer set of 30 forward and 13 reverse primers amplified the CDR3. TCRdb itself ran the multiplex PCR reads through MiXCR, one entry per CDR3 protein. The sample consists of a few hundred thousand distinct CDR3 sequences, roughly 50% of them appearing once. The genes are TRBV13 and TRBJ1-6, with a possible D match to TRBD1 (5 bases). The sequence was obtained from a man between 18 and 35 years old with type 2 diabetes. Sequencing used peripheral blood mononuclear cells (PBMCs). The CDR3 spells CASSEGRGAPNSPLHF. The CDR3 coding sequence is TGTGCCAGCAGCGAAGGGAGAGGGGCCCCTAATTCACCCCTCCACTTT.